A selection of T cell receptor beta chains follows, all from one sample in a study of shared clonotypes between healthy human individuals. Profiled with immunoSEQ multiplex PCR; TCRdb holds only in-frame clones, not every one. The sample records over a million clones, more than 95% being singletons. The sequencing input was naive CD4+ T cells sorted from blood. Receptors were obtained from a man aged 25 to 40 in good health. Each CDR3 is given with its conserved first and last residue. The order of the fields is V gene, D gene, J gene, clone size, CDR3 DNA, CDR3 protein. D genes are given only for firm matches. Only part of the rows carry a size: once, few, many, or a class if the clone is expanded.

>TRBV6-1|NA|TRBJ2-7|NA
TGTGCCAGCAGTGATTCAGGCCAGGGCACCTACGAGCAGTACTTC
CASSDSGQGTYEQYF
>TRBV7-8|NA|TRBJ1-2|few
TGTGCCAGCAGCGTACAGGAAAACTATGGCTACACCTTC
CASSVQENYGYTF
>TRBV28|NA|TRBJ2-5|NA
TGTGCCAGCAGTTGGGGGGTCATAGGGTCTCAAGAGACCCAGTACTTC
CASSWGVIGSQETQYF
>TRBV30|NA|TRBJ1-5|once
TGTGCCTGGAGTGAGAGGGGGACGGGGGACAAACTAAATAGCAATCAGCCCCAGCATTTT
CAWSERGTGDKLNSNQPQHF
>TRBV7-9|TRBD2|TRBJ2-1|NA
TGTGCCAGCAGCTTAGCGGGAGGGACCAATGAGCAGTTCTTC
CASSLAGGTNEQFF
>TRBV7-2|NA|TRBJ2-5|once
TGTGCCAGCAGAGAAGCGGGCCGGGAGACCCAGTACTTC
CASREAGRETQYF
>TRBV5-1|NA|TRBJ2-1|NA
TGCGCCAGCAGCTTTCCCCAGTACAATGAGCAGTTCTTC
CASSFPQYNEQFF
>TRBV18|TRBD1|TRBJ1-1|NA
TGTGCCAGCTCACCCCGACAGGGGGAGAACACTGAAGCTTTCTTT
CASSPRQGENTEAFF
>TRBV5-1|TRBD2|TRBJ2-7|NA
TGCGCCAGCAGCTTGGATCCTCTAGCGGGAGAGTACGAGCAGTACTTC
CASSLDPLAGEYEQYF
>TRBV9|TRBD1|TRBJ1-4|NA
TGTGCCAGCAGCTCGACAGGGAATGAAAAACTGTTTTTT
CASSSTGNEKLFF
>TRBV15|NA|TRBJ2-1|once
TGTGCCACCAGCAGACAGAACTTGGGTGAGCAGTTCTTC
CATSRQNLGEQFF
>TRBV9|TRBD2|TRBJ2-1|NA
TGTGCCAGCAGCGTTAGCGGGAGGATCGCCTACAATGAGCAGTTCTTC
CASSVSGRIAYNEQFF
>TRBV7-7|TRBD1|TRBJ1-1|NA
TGTGCTAGCAGTCGGGACAGGAACACTGAAGCTTTCTTT
CASSRDRNTEAFF
>TRBV6-5|NA|TRBJ2-2|once
TGTGCCAGCAGCCCAATGGGGGTTGCCGGGGAGCTGTTTTTT
CASSPMGVAGELFF
>TRBV7-2|TRBD2|TRBJ2-1|NA
TGTGCCAGCAGCTTATCTCGCGGGAGTATCTCCTACAATGAGCAGTTCTTC
CASSLSRGSISYNEQFF
>TRBV5-1|NA|TRBJ2-1|NA
TGCGCCAGCAGATTGGTTCCAGCTTTCGAGCAGTTCTTC
CASRLVPAFEQFF
>TRBV28|NA|TRBJ1-2|NA
TGTGCCAGCAGTTCCCCGGGACTCAGAGAGTATGGCTACACCTTC
CASSSPGLREYGYTF
>TRBV27|NA|TRBJ2-2|NA
TGTGCCAGCAGTTTCTGGGCAGGAGGTTCCGGGGAGCTGTTTTTT
CASSFWAGGSGELFF
>TRBV11-2|NA|TRBJ2-1|NA
TGTGCCAGCAGCTTAGATACGGCCTACAATGAGCAGTTCTTC
CASSLDTAYNEQFF
>TRBV6-1|NA|TRBJ2-7|once
TGTGCCAGCAGTCATAGCTCCTACGAGCAGTACTTC
CASSHSSYEQYF
>TRBV28|TRBD1|TRBJ2-4|NA
TGTGCCAGCAGTTTCCTGACAGGGGGTGCCAAAAACATTCAGTACTTC
CASSFLTGGAKNIQYF
>TRBV13|TRBD2|TRBJ2-3|once
TGTGCCAGCAGCTTACTAGCGGGAGGGCCACTAACAGATACGCAGTATTTT
CASSLLAGGPLTDTQYF
>TRBV11-3|TRBD2|TRBJ2-1|NA
TGTGCCAGCAGCTTGGAGTTAGCGGGACAAAACAATGAGCAGTTCTTC
CASSLELAGQNNEQFF
>TRBV10-2|TRBD1|TRBJ2-7|NA
TGCGCCAGCAGGAAGAACAGGGGCCCCTACGAGCAGTACTTC
CASRKNRGPYEQYF
>TRBV6-1|TRBD1|TRBJ1-5|NA
TGTGCCAGTTCGGACAGGGCACAACAGCCCCAGCATTTT
CASSDRAQQPQHF
>TRBV29-1|TRBD1|TRBJ2-1|NA
TGCAGCGTCGCCAGGGGGAATGAGCAGTTCTTC
CSVARGNEQFF
>TRBV2|TRBD1|TRBJ2-7|NA
TGTGCCAGCAGCGAACAGGGGCCCGAGGGGGAGCAGTACTTC
CASSEQGPEGEQYF
>TRBV12-5|NA|TRBJ1-1|once
TGTGCTAGTGGCATATGGGGTTCCCAACCTGAAGCTTTCTTT
CASGIWGSQPEAFF
>TRBV9|TRBD1|TRBJ2-5|NA
TGTGCCAGCAGCCCAACACAGGGGGGAGAGACCCAGTACTTC
CASSPTQGGETQYF
>TRBV5-5|NA|TRBJ1-2|NA
TGTGCCAGCAGCCAAATGATTTATGGCTACACCTTC
CASSQMIYGYTF
>TRBV9|TRBD2|TRBJ2-7|NA
TGTGCCAGCAGCGTAGCGACTAGCCCGGACGAGCAGTACTTC
CASSVATSPDEQYF
>TRBV5-5|NA|TRBJ2-2|NA
TGTGCCAGCAGCTTGGTCGAGAACACCGGGGAGCTGTTTTTT
CASSLVENTGELFF
>TRBV6-1|TRBD1|TRBJ1-3|NA
TGTGCCAGCAGTGATAGCGACAGGGGGCTTTCCGGAAACACCATATATTTT
CASSDSDRGLSGNTIYF
>TRBV6-6|TRBD2|TRBJ2-7|NA
TGTGCCAGCAGTTACGGGCCCTTAGCGGGGACGAACTTC
CASSYGPLAGTNF
>TRBV28|NA|TRBJ1-5|NA
TGTGCCAGCAAAGCCACAAACGGATTCAATCAGCCCCAGCATTTT
CASKATNGFNQPQHF